This T cell receptor (beta chain) was sequenced in a study of T cell changes during pregnancy in multiple sclerosis (dated by TCRdb to the late 2010s). Context from the whole study: The study examined how the T cell repertoire changed over the course of pregnancy in women with multiple sclerosis.

In regard to this clone: What antigen it recognizes has not been identified. No base quality values were provided; no much bigger clone lies one nucleotide off.

Library method: the immunoSEQ multiplex PCR assay. The clones in this table, taken by TCRdb from immuneACCESS, are in-frame only. Not every clone is retained; where verified, under half of the shortfall comes from an unresolved V gene, and the cause of the rest is unknown. This sample holds tens of thousands of clones; around 90% were observed only once. The ten largest clonotypes hold 1.4% to 1.5% of the sample. CDR1 and CDR2 are drawn from the germline V gene (reference sequence): SGHNT, YYREEE. Trimming takes 0 bases off V and 2 bases off J; junction bases not matched to a gene: 7. Counted from cysteine to phenylalanine, this CDR3 has 17 amino acids. Only CDR3 DNA remains: 51 bases, in frame from the first base.

This clonotype was obtained from a female donor with multiple sclerosis, enrolled in a pregnancy study. Here the sequenced sample was peripheral blood, taken after pregnancy. The chain is assembled from TRBV5-4 and TRBJ2-7, with 11 junctional bases fitting TRBD2. The CDR3 is CASSLALAGGITYEQYF. The nucleotide sequence is TGTGCCAGCAGCTTGGCGCTAGCGGGAGGTATAACCTACGAGCAGTACTTC.